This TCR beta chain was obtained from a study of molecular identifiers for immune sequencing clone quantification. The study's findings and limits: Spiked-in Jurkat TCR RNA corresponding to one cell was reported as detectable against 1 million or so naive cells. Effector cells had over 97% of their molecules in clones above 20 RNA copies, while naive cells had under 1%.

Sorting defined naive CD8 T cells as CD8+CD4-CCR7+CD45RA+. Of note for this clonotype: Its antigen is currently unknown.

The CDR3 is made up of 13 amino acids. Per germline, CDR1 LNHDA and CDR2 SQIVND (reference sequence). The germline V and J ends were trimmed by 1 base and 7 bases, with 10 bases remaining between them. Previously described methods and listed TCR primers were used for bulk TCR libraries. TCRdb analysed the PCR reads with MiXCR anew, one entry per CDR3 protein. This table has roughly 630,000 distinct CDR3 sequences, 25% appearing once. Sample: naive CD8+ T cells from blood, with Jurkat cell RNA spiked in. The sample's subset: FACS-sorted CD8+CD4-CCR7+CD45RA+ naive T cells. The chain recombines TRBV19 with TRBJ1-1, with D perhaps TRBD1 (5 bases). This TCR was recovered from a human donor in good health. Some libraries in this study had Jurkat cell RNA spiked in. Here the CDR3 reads CASSIGQLNEAFF. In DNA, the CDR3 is TGTGCCAGTAGTATAGGACAGCTCAATGAAGCTTTCTTT.